The next 21 T cell receptor beta chains were all read from a single sample in a study of blood T cell repertoires in COVID-19. The method was immunoSEQ multiplex PCR; TCRdb's version includes in-frame clones alone and lacks a portion of them. This table has roughly 250,000 clones, 80% to 90% appearing once. Sequencing was performed on PBMCs or T cells enriched from blood (not recorded which). The receptors were gathered from a woman aged 30 to 39 with acute COVID-19.

The gene calls are TRBV6-1 and TRBJ1-2, with a tentative D call TRBD1 (6 bases). Germline lookup yields CDR1 MNHNS and CDR2 SASEGT. The CDR3 has 13 residues. V was trimmed by 2 bases and J by 4 bases, leaving 8 bases between them. The CDR3: CASSESTGYGYTF. The CDR3, as DNA: TGTGCCAGCAGTGAATCGACAGGCTATGGCTACACCTTC.

The gene calls are TRBV3-1 (or the pseudogene TRBV3-2) and TRBJ1-6, with 9 nucleotides matching TRBD1. The CDR3 length is 13 residues. The V segment lost 4 bases and the J segment 9 bases; nucleotides outside the gene matches: 1. CDR1 is LGHDT and CDR2 is YNNKEL in the germline V gene (reference sequence). The CDR3 coding sequence is TGTGCCAGCAGCCCGGACAGGGGTTCACCCCTCCACTTT. Its translation is CASSPDRGSPLHF.

The V gene is TRBV13, the J gene TRBJ1-1; D might be TRBD1 (5 bases). CDR1 PRHDT and CDR2 FYEKMQ come from the germline V gene (reference sequence). The CDR3 contains 14 residues. Trimming cost V 3 bases and J 1 base, with 9 bases left between them. The CDR3 nucleotides read TGTGCCAGCAGCTTGCAGGGAACGAACACTGAAGCTTTCTTT. Amino acid sequence: CASSLQGTNTEAFF.

The chain joins TRBV27 to TRBJ1-5; TRBD1 aligns across 8 bases. Germline CDR1 MNHEY, CDR2 SMNVEV (reference sequence). V lost 0 bases and J lost 4; bases outside the gene matches: 2. CDR3 size: 15 residues. CDR3 in DNA: TGTGCCAGCAGTTTATCAGGGACAGGAAATCAGCCCCAGCATTTT. It translates to CASSLSGTGNQPQHF.

This clone has just a few counts. The CDR3 protein is CASRQGASYEQYF. The CDR3 DNA follows: TGTGCCAGCAGACAGGGGGCCTCCTACGAGCAGTACTTC. The J gene is TRBJ2-7, the V gene TRBV12-3 or TRBV12-4, with TRBD1 matching 9 bases. This CDR3 region has 13 residues. V lost 6 bases, J lost 0 bases, and 0 bases stayed unmatched.

V gene TRBV28 combines with J gene TRBJ1-2; 7 bases are shared with TRBD1. The germline V gene encodes CDR1 MDHEN and CDR2 SYDVKM. This CDR3 is 14 amino acids long. J gave up 6 bases and V 3 bases, and 7 bases lay outside the gene matches. CDR3 region: CASSFQGVPNGYTF. In DNA, the CDR3 is TGTGCCAGCAGTTTTCAGGGGGTTCCCAATGGCTACACCTTC.

This rearrangement joins TRBV29-1 to TRBJ2-4; D perhaps matches TRBD1 (6 bases). Trimming took off 0 bases at V and 8 bases at J, with 11 bases between the two ends. The CDR3 is made up of 13 amino acids. Germline assignment: CDR1 SQVTM and CDR2 ANQGSEA. Here the CDR3 reads CSVEEGGTYIQYF. Written as DNA, the CDR3 is TGCAGCGTTGAAGAAGGGGGTACCTACATTCAGTACTTC.

This clone was found many times. DNA of the CDR3: TGTGCCAGCAGATATCAGGCCTATGGCTACACCTTC. It translates to CASRYQAYGYTF. The chain employs TRBV5-8 and TRBJ1-2; no clear D gene. The CDR3 runs to 12 residues. V was shortened by 5 bases and J by 4 bases, with 9 bases between the two germline ends. Germline CDR1 and CDR2: SGHTS and YDEGEE.

CDR3 DNA: TGTGCCAGCAGTTACGGACAGTTCTATGGCTACACCTTC. This codes for CASSYGQFYGYTF. The chain employs TRBV6-5 and TRBJ1-2; possible D gene TRBD1, 6 bases. With 2 bases removed from V and 4 bases from J, the gap between germline ends came to 8 bases. From germline, CDR1 is MNHEY and CDR2 SVGAGI. This CDR3 is 13 amino acids long.

V is TRBV12-3 or TRBV12-4 and J is TRBJ2-3; 10 bases match TRBD1. Trimming took 5 bases from V and 10 from J; bases not matched to a gene: 6. This CDR3 region has 13 residues. For the CDR3, the DNA is TGTGCCAGCAGTCGACGGGACAGGGGATCGCAGTATTTT. Translating it yields CASSRRDRGSQYF.

The chain has TRBV12-3 or TRBV12-4 and TRBJ1-2, with D possibly being TRBD1 (6 bases). The CDR3 consists of 13 residues. V gave up 8 bases and J gave up 3 bases, with 13 bases separating them. The DNA for the CDR3 is TGTGCCAGCGGTTCAGGGGTTTACTATGGCTACACCTTC. Protein sequence: CASGSGVYYGYTF.

The gene calls are TRBV7-2 and TRBJ2-1; TRBD2 matches at 7 bases. The CDR3 has 15 residues. Per germline, CDR1 SGHTA and CDR2 FQGNSA. The junction had 9 bases not matched to a gene; V was cut back by 1 base and J by 9 bases. The CDR3 DNA follows: TGTGCCAGCAGCTTAGGGACTAGGCCTGTTCGTGAGCAGTTCTTC. This gives the protein CASSLGTRPVREQFF.

The gene calls are TRBV7-9 and TRBJ1-5; no definite D call. CDR1 and CDR2 from the germline V gene are SEHNR and FQNEAQ (reference sequence). The V and J ends lost 3 bases and 5 bases respectively, with 5 bases between them. CDR3 size: 12 residues. The CDR3: CASSFSDQPQHF. The DNA of the CDR3 is TGTGCCAGCAGCTTCTCAGATCAGCCCCAGCATTTT.

The CDR3 loop is CASSPGDRATEAFF. The CDR3 coding sequence is TGTGCCAGCTCACCGGGCGACAGGGCCACTGAAGCTTTCTTT. The chain is built from TRBV18 and TRBJ1-1; 7 nucleotides agree with TRBD1. The CDR3 has 14 residues. Germline CDR1 reads KGHSH; CDR2 reads LQKENI. V lost 3 bases, J lost 4 bases, and 5 bases stayed unmatched.

The V call is TRBV30, the J call TRBJ2-3; 9 bases align to TRBD2. The J segment lost 3 bases and the V segment lost 2 bases, leaving 9 bases of the junction unmatched. This CDR3 spans 16 amino acids. From germline, CDR1 is GTSNPN and CDR2 SVGIG (reference sequence). This CDR3 reads CAWSPPASGATDTQYF. The CDR3 DNA sequence: TGTGCCTGGAGTCCCCCGGCTAGCGGGGCTACAGATACGCAGTATTTT.

The chain combines TRBV6-2 or TRBV6-3 with TRBJ1-2; 9 bases fit TRBD1. Losses at the gene ends were 3 bases for V and 0 bases for J; bases not matched to a gene: 2. Germline lookup yields CDR1 MNHEY and CDR2 SVGEGT. This CDR3 comprises 15 residues. CDR3 bases: TGTGCCAGCAGTTATTGGACAGGGGCTAACTATGGCTACACCTTC. Its protein product is CASSYWTGANYGYTF.

V is TRBV27 and J is TRBJ2-1; 7 bases fit TRBD1. The CDR3 spans 15 residues. Trimming cost V 9 bases and J 0 bases; bases outside gene matches: 8. Germline loops: CDR1 MNHEY, CDR2 SMNVEV (reference sequence). CDR3 bases: TGTGCCAGTAAGCCCGGGACAGTCTCCTACAATGAGCAGTTCTTC. Translation: CASKPGTVSYNEQFF.

The chain recombines TRBV14 with TRBJ1-1; D is unresolved. Germline V gives CDR1 SGHDN, CDR2 FVKESK. The CDR3 runs to 15 residues. V lost 3 bases and J 1 base, leaving 12 bases between the germline ends. Here the CDR3 DNA reads TGTGCCAGCAGCCACGGAAACGCGGCGAACACTGAAGCTTTCTTT. Protein sequence: CASSHGNAANTEAFF.

The chain links TRBV7-9 to TRBJ1-2, with D possibly TRBD1 on 6 matching bases. Germline assignment: CDR1 SEHNR and CDR2 FQNEAQ (reference sequence). CDR3 length: 15 amino acids. The V gene lost 4 bases and the J gene lost 3 bases, with 15 bases spanning the gap. CDR3 coding DNA: TGTGCCAGCAGCTGGGGACAACCCTCGGACTATGGCTACACCTTC. It encodes CASSWGQPSDYGYTF. Together with reference TRBV7-9 and TRBJ1-2, the CDR3 gives the full variable domain: DTGVSQNPRHKITKRGQNVTFRCDPISEHNRLYWYRQTLGQGPEFLTYFQNEAQLEKSRLLSDRFSAERPKGSFSTLEIQRTEQGDSAMYLCASSWGQPSDYGYTFGSGTRLTVV.

This clone came up a few times. This chain uses TRBV7-2 with TRBJ1-5; the match to TRBD1 covers 8 bases. The CDR3 is 13 amino acids. J lost 11 bases, V lost 6 bases, and 9 bases had no gene match. CDR1 and CDR2 (germline): SGHTA, FQGNSA. In DNA, the CDR3 is TGTGCCAGCAGTCTCGACAGGGGCCAGACCCAGCATTTT. Translating gives CASSLDRGQTQHF.

V gene TRBV2 combines with J gene TRBJ2-5; D is possibly TRBD2 (8 bases). The V and J ends lost 6 bases and 5 bases respectively, with 25 bases between them. CDR3 size: 17 residues. CDR1 is SNHLY, CDR2 FYNNEI, per germline. This CDR3 reads CASSDQDRAGGQETQYF. As DNA, the CDR3 is TGTGCCAGCAGCGATCAAGACAGGGCGGGGGGCCAGGAGACCCAGTACTTC.